This TCR beta chain came from a study of shared clonotypes between healthy human individuals. Turning to this clone: Its target is not known.

Healthy and HIV-negative, the adult donors had no recent acute infections or vaccinations. Study conclusions and caveats: An effect of sequencing depth on clonotype sharing among donors was expected.

Sorted-subset replicate PCRs used 150 to 200 ng of genomic DNA. This amount corresponded to approximately 30,000 T cell genomes. Data came from immunoSEQ multiplex PCR; TCRdb stores just in-frame clones and leaves some out. This sample has some 300,000 clones, with 73% found just once. This TCR was recovered from a man aged 25-45 years in good health. Sequenced material: memory CD4+ T cells sorted from blood. Indicated subset: CD45RA-negative fraction.

The CDR3 nucleotides read TGTGCCAGCACCTATAGCGGGACGAGTTACAATGAGCAGTTCTTC. This encodes CASTYSGTSYNEQFF. The chain joins TRBV27 to TRBJ2-1, with 8 bases lining up with TRBD2. Germline CDR1 reads MNHEY; CDR2 reads SMNVEV (reference sequence). Trimming at V came to 7 bases and at J to 4 bases, leaving 9 bases not matched to a gene. This CDR3 is built from 15 residues.